One and the same sample provided the 3 T cell receptor beta chains below, sequenced in a study of blood T cell repertoires in COVID-19. Profiling relied on immunoSEQ multiplex PCR, and the TCRdb table lists in-frame clones only, not all of them. The table lists 250,000 or so clones, 89% of them singletons. Source material: peripheral blood. These receptors were collected from a woman aged 40 to 55 who had recovered from COVID-19.

The CDR3 sequence is CASSLAPDRGPTGELFF. The CDR3 DNA reads TGTGCCAGCAGCTTAGCGCCGGACAGGGGGCCAACCGGGGAGCTGTTTTTT. The J gene is TRBJ2-2, the V gene TRBV7-6, with TRBD1 identical over 11 bases. The CDR3 is 17 amino acids. J gave up 5 bases and V 0 bases, and 5 bases lay outside the gene matches. The V gene's germline CDR1 is SGHVS and CDR2 FNYEAQ.

The chain couples TRBV23-1 to TRBJ2-7; 8 nucleotides align to TRBD1. TRBV23-1 is an ORF; its function is uncertain. J was trimmed by 3 bases and V by 10 bases; bases with no gene match: 11. The CDR3 runs to 14 residues. The DNA of the CDR3 is TGCGCCAATAGCCGGGACAGGTCCCTCTACGAGCAGTACGTC. Translating it yields CANSRDRSLYEQYV.

The chain couples TRBV19 to TRBJ1-4, with 7 bases identical to TRBD1. This CDR3 has 17 residues. Trimming removed 1 base from V and 4 bases from J; junction bases left unmatched: 9. Germline CDR1 reads LNHDA; CDR2 reads SQIVND (reference sequence). The CDR3: CASSIGGGRSFNEKLFF. The CDR3 region has the DNA TGTGCCAGTAGTATAGGAGGGGGCCGCTCTTTTAATGAAAAACTGTTTTTT.